Following are 13 T cell receptor beta chains from one sample sequenced in a study of cytomegalovirus exposure and HLA in healthy donors. Primers for the PCR totalled 60 Vbeta and 13 Jbeta. The repertoire was sequenced with immunoSEQ multiplex PCR; TCRdb's copy has only in-frame clones and lacks some. The sample yields about 200,000 clones, roughly 80% seen once. Sequencing was done on a sample of PBMCs. The receptors stem from a woman aged 35 to 49 in good health and CMV-seronegative.

V and J are TRBV30 and TRBJ2-7, with 8 positions matching TRBD2. Germline V lookup: CDR1 GTSNPN, CDR2 SVGIG (reference sequence). This CDR3 spans 12 amino acids. V was pared by 4 bases and J by 6 bases, with 5 bases of the junction left unmatched. The CDR3 protein is CAWTGGGSEQYF. The CDR3 DNA reads TGTGCCTGGACGGGGGGGGGAAGCGAGCAGTACTTC. The full variable domain, rest sourced from reference TRBV30 and TRBJ2-7, is SQTIHQWPATLVQPVGSPLSLECTVEGTSNPNLYWYRQAAGRGLQLLFYSVGIGQISSEVPQNLSASRPQDRQFILSSKKLLLSDSGFYLCAWTGGGSEQYFGPGTRLTVT.

This chain uses TRBV7-2 with TRBJ1-5; possibly TRBD1 for D (6 bases). Trimming cost V 5 bases and J 6 bases, with 17 bases left between them. The CDR3 length is 15 residues. The germline V gene has CDR1 SGHTA and CDR2 FQGNSA. In DNA form, the CDR3 reads TGTGCCAGCAGCGTAACCGGGACAACGGGTCAGCCCCAGCATTTT. Translated: CASSVTGTTGQPQHF.

CDR3 sequence reads: CAWSVPAATYEQYF. The CDR3 DNA is TGTGCCTGGAGTGTACCAGCGGCCACCTACGAGCAGTACTTC. The chain uses TRBV30 and TRBJ2-7; a possible D gene is TRBD2 (5 bases). This CDR3 is built from 14 residues. The V end was cut by 0 bases, the J end by 2 bases, with 11 bases between. Germline values: CDR1 GTSNPN, CDR2 SVGIG (reference sequence).

The chain carries TRBV7-8 and TRBJ2-7; 9 bases agree with TRBD1. V gave up 7 bases and J gave up 6 bases; unmatched junction bases: 13. The CDR3 runs 15 residues. The germline CDR1 and CDR2 sequences are SGHVS and FQNEAQ. The CDR3: CASKKGTGFNREQYF. DNA of the CDR3: TGTGCCAGCAAGAAAGGGACAGGGTTCAATCGCGAGCAGTACTTC. The full variable domain, rest sourced from reference TRBV7-8 and TRBJ2-7, is GAGVSQSPRYKVAKRGQDVALRCDPISGHVSLFWYQQALGQGPEFLTYFQNEAQLDKSGLPSDRFFAERPEGSVSTLKIQRTQQEDSAVYLCASKKGTGFNREQYFGPGTRLTVT.

This clone appeared once. The rearrangement joins TRBV27 to TRBJ2-7, with D possibly matching TRBD1 (6 bases). The CDR3 contains 13 residues. CDR1 and CDR2 from the germline V gene are MNHEY and SMNVEV (reference sequence). V was trimmed by 6 bases and J by 0 bases, leaving 9 bases between them. The CDR3 DNA reads TGTGCCAGCAGGCCAGGGGTCTCCTACGAGCAGTACTTC. Amino acid sequence: CASRPGVSYEQYF.

The chain recombines TRBV28 with TRBJ1-5; D remains ambiguous. Deletions cut 2 bases from V and 3 bases from J, with 11 bases between. CDR1 is MDHEN, CDR2 SYDVKM, per germline. The CDR3 is 15 residues long. The CDR3, as DNA: TGTGCCAGCAGTTTAATTACCAGACTCAATCAGCCCCAGCATTTT. This codes for CASSLITRLNQPQHF.

The V and J genes are TRBV2 and TRBJ1-2; D not certain. From germline, CDR1 is SNHLY and CDR2 FYNNEI. The V end was cut by 4 bases, the J end by 1 base, with 13 bases between. This CDR3 comprises 15 residues. In DNA, the CDR3 is TGTGCCAGCAGTGCTATGGGCCTCGTTAACTATGGCTACACCTTC. Its translation is CASSAMGLVNYGYTF.

This clone has just one count. V and J are TRBV28 and TRBJ1-1, with 8 bases lining up with TRBD1. Germline CDR1 reads MDHEN; CDR2 reads SYDVKM. CDR3 size: 17 residues. V trimming: 2 bases; J trimming: 0 bases; junction bases outside the gene matches: 8. The CDR3 loop is CASSLPPRTGLNTEAFF. CDR3 bases: TGTGCCAGCAGTTTACCTCCCCGGACAGGGTTGAACACTGAAGCTTTCTTT.

V and J are TRBV19 and TRBJ1-2, with TRBD1 matching 10 bases. J was trimmed by 3 bases and V by 9 bases; bases with no gene match: 4. Germline V CDR1 and CDR2: LNHDA, SQIVND (reference sequence). This CDR3 is built from 13 residues. CDR3 nucleotides: TGTGCCAGCTCGGGACAGGGGCACTATGGCTACACCTTC. Its protein product is CASSGQGHYGYTF. The full variable domain, rest sourced from reference TRBV19 and TRBJ1-2, is DGGITQSPKYLFRKEGQNVTLSCEQNLNHDAMYWYRQDPGQGLRLIYYSQIVNDFQKGDIAEGYSVSREKKESFPLTVTSAQKNPTAFYLCASSGQGHYGYTFGSGTRLTVV.

This sequence joins TRBV7-8 and TRBJ2-5; TRBD2 aligns across 8 bases. The germline V gene encodes CDR1 SGHVS and CDR2 FQNEAQ. V gave up 7 bases and J gave up 4 bases; unmatched junction bases: 17. The CDR3 contains 17 residues. CDR3 loop: CASMRAGEGRHRETQYF. CDR3 sequence (DNA): TGTGCCAGCATGCGAGCGGGAGAGGGAAGGCACCGAGAGACCCAGTACTTC.

This clone has a single count. The gene calls are TRBV7-2 and TRBJ1-1, with D tentatively TRBD1 (6 bases). This CDR3 spans 16 amino acids. With 5 bases removed from V and 0 bases from J, the gap between germline ends came to 16 bases. The germline CDR1 and CDR2 sequences are SGHTA and FQGNSA. The CDR3 DNA follows: TGTGCCAGCAGCGAGTATTCAGGGGCCCTGAACACTGAAGCTTTCTTT. It yields the protein CASSEYSGALNTEAFF.

As to this clone: Mismatch with germline at one junction end may stem from a read error. The V call is TRBV27, the J call TRBJ2-1; 9 bases map to TRBD1. CDR1 and CDR2 from the germline V gene are MNHEY and SMNVEV (reference sequence). This CDR3 has 18 residues. The CDR3 nucleotides read TGTGCCAGCAGCTTATCCCCTCCGGGGACAGGGAGAGGAAATGAGCAGTTCTTC. As protein: CASSLSPPGTGRGNEQFF.

This sequence joins TRBV6-5 and TRBJ1-5; 9 nucleotides line up with TRBD1. The V and J ends lost 6 bases and 5 bases, in that order; junction bases with no gene match: 5. CDR3 length: 14 amino acids. The germline gives CDR1 MNHEY, CDR2 SVGAGI. Here the CDR3 DNA reads TGTGCCAGCAGCCGGGACAGGGAGGATCAGCCCCAGCATTTT. This gives the protein CASSRDREDQPQHF.